This passage covers 13 T cell receptor beta chains from one sample sequenced in a study of CD4+ T cells in melanoma. Libraries were prepared by immunoSEQ multiplex PCR; TCRdb keeps only in-frame clonotypes and omits some of them. The table lists more than 110,000 clones, about 93% of them singletons. These TCRs come from a human donor with melanoma.

The chain combines TRBV6-1 with TRBJ1-6; 7 bases match TRBD1. Germline CDR1 is MNHNS and CDR2 is SASEGT. The trim removed 7 bases at V and 8 bases at J, leaving 11 bases unmatched. There are 15 residues in the CDR3. CDR3 sequence reads: CASKTGTAPDSPLHF. The CDR3 bases are TGTGCCAGCAAGACCGGGACAGCCCCTGATTCACCCCTCCACTTT.

Only one count was recorded for this clone. The CDR3: CASSFDRAYEQYF. CDR3 coding DNA: TGTGCCAGCAGTTTTGACAGAGCCTACGAGCAGTACTTC. The rearrangement links TRBV27 to TRBJ2-7; weak D call: TRBD1 (5 bases). Germline assignment: CDR1 MNHEY and CDR2 SMNVEV (reference sequence). Deletions cut 3 bases from V and 2 bases from J, with 8 bases between. The length of the CDR3 is 13 residues.

This chain uses TRBV7-2 with TRBJ1-3, with D tentatively TRBD1 (5 bases). Germline assignment: CDR1 SGHTA and CDR2 FQGNSA. The CDR3 is 14 amino acids. The germline V and J ends were trimmed by 7 bases and 0 bases, with 10 bases remaining between them. DNA of the CDR3: TGTGCCAGCACCATGACAGTCTCTGGAAACACCATATATTTT. Its translation is CASTMTVSGNTIYF.

The chain couples TRBV30 to TRBJ2-1; 12 bases map to TRBD2. After removal of 5 bases from V and 4 bases from J, the junction contained 3 bases not matched to a gene. Germline CDR1 is GTSNPN and CDR2 is SVGIG (reference sequence). This CDR3 comprises 14 residues. The CDR3: CAWQTSGGYNEQFF. CDR3 DNA sequence: TGTGCCTGGCAAACTAGCGGGGGGTACAATGAGCAGTTCTTC.

This CDR3 is CASSLEGPPNTEAFF. The CDR3 DNA reads as TGCGCCAGCAGCTTGGAAGGACCGCCGAACACTGAAGCTTTCTTT. V gene TRBV5-1 combines with J gene TRBJ1-1; D remains ambiguous. In germline, CDR1 is SGHRS, CDR2 YFSETQ. The CDR3 spans 15 residues. V was shortened by 0 bases and J by 1 base, with 10 bases between the two germline ends.

The J gene is TRBJ1-2, the V gene TRBV2, with D perhaps TRBD1 (5 bases). There are 14 residues in the CDR3. CDR1 and CDR2 from the germline V gene are SNHLY and FYNNEI. V was clipped by 8 bases and J by 7 bases, with 20 bases between them. The CDR3 region is CASAGDPNRGGYTF. In DNA form, the CDR3 reads TGTGCCAGCGCCGGGGACCCCAACCGGGGTGGCTACACCTTC.

The chain joins TRBV6-1 to TRBJ1-6; a possible D gene is TRBD1 (6 bases). Germline V gene lookup returns CDR1 MNHNS and CDR2 SASEGT. The CDR3 runs to 13 residues. V lost 7 bases and J 10 bases, leaving 14 bases between the germline ends. DNA of the CDR3: TGTGCCAGCATCGGACAGTTCACATCACCCCTCCACTTT. Translated: CASIGQFTSPLHF.

The chain employs TRBV11-2 and TRBJ2-7; D is uncertain. Trimming took off 5 bases at V and 0 bases at J, with 8 bases between the two ends. Germline loops: CDR1 SGHAT, CDR2 FQNNGV. The CDR3 is 13 residues long. CDR3 bases: TGTGCCAGCAGCCGAGCAATCTCCTACGAGCAGTACTTC. This translates into CASSRAISYEQYF.

The rearrangement joins TRBV5-5 to TRBJ1-2; D unclear. V was cut by 0 bases and J by 1 base, with 10 bases left in between. Per germline, CDR1 SGHKS and CDR2 YYEKEE (reference sequence). This CDR3 comprises 15 residues. The CDR3, as DNA: TGTGCCAGCAGCTTGGGGTACACACATAACTATGGCTACACCTTC. Protein product: CASSLGYTHNYGYTF.

CDR3 sequence: CASSRPTGPGELFF. The CDR3 DNA sequence: TGTGCCAGCAGCCGACCGACAGGGCCCGGGGAGCTGTTTTTT. This sequence joins TRBV7-9 and TRBJ2-2; 7 nucleotides agree with TRBD1. CDR3 size: 14 residues. The germline V gene encodes CDR1 SEHNR and CDR2 FQNEAQ (reference sequence). Trimming removed 5 bases from V and 6 bases from J; junction bases left unmatched: 6.

The chain has TRBV6-6 and TRBJ1-2; no clear D gene. Trimming removed 2 bases at V and 8 bases at J, with 12 bases between. Germline CDR1 MNHNY, CDR2 SVGAGI (reference sequence). This CDR3 region has 13 residues. CDR3 coding DNA: TGTGCCAGCAGTTACCCCCGGGGTGAAGGCTACACCTTC. Its protein product is CASSYPRGEGYTF.

J is TRBJ2-5 and V is TRBV6-1, with D possibly matching TRBD2 (6 bases). CDR1 is MNHNS, CDR2 SASEGT, per germline. The length of the CDR3 is 12 residues. V was cut by 8 bases and J by 8 bases, with 15 bases left in between. CDR3 DNA: TGTGCCAGCCGGGGGACTCCTATTACCCAGTACTTC. The encoded protein is CASRGTPITQYF.

This clone came up once. This chain connects TRBV2 to TRBJ1-5; D uncertain. The CDR3 is made up of 14 amino acids. Per the germline V gene, CDR1 is SNHLY and CDR2 is FYNNEI. Trimming pared 4 bases from V and 5 bases from J, leaving 12 bases between. Here the CDR3 reads CASSGSTEDQPQHF. The CDR3 region has the DNA TGTGCCAGCAGTGGAAGTACAGAGGATCAGCCCCAGCATTTT.